A selection of T cell receptor beta chains follows, all from one sample in a study of blood T cell repertoires in COVID-19. Profiled with immunoSEQ multiplex PCR; TCRdb holds only in-frame clones, not every one. This sample has about 150,000 clones, with over 70% found just once. The specimen was peripheral blood. These receptors all come from a man between 45 and 60 years old with active or convalescent COVID-19. Each CDR3 is given without its conserved first and last residue. A clone size is listed for some rows: how often the clone was seen (once, few, many), or a class if it is expanded.

V gene: TRBV5-1
J gene: TRBJ1-2
clone size: NA
CDR3 length: 13
CDR3 protein: ASSLDTGVGYGYT

V gene: TRBV27
J gene: TRBJ1-5
clone size: NA
CDR3 length: 11
CDR3 protein: ASSISGGQPQH

V gene: TRBV19
J gene: TRBJ2-7
clone size: NA
CDR3 length: 12
CDR3 protein: ASSIEPGNYEQY

V gene: TRBV7-3
J gene: TRBJ1-2
clone size: once
CDR3 length: 13
CDR3 protein: ASSLLPGWSYGYT

V gene: TRBV28
J gene: TRBJ2-5
clone size: once
CDR3 length: 13
CDR3 protein: ASTLTDRAEEAQY

V gene: TRBV7-8
J gene: TRBJ2-5
clone size: NA
CDR3 length: 13
CDR3 protein: ASSPGLAGQETQY

V gene: TRBV19
J gene: TRBJ1-4
clone size: NA
CDR3 length: 14
CDR3 protein: ASTASGQGDNEKLF

V gene: TRBV19
J gene: TRBJ2-7
clone size: NA
CDR3 length: 12
CDR3 protein: ASSTAVAGGEQY

V gene: TRBV28
J gene: TRBJ1-4
clone size: few
CDR3 length: 14
CDR3 protein: ASHFRGQGLLGGLF

V gene: TRBV5-4
J gene: TRBJ2-2
clone size: NA
CDR3 length: 12
CDR3 protein: ASSLEGGNGELF

V gene: TRBV27
J gene: TRBJ2-1
clone size: NA
CDR3 length: 13
CDR3 protein: ASSLQLGRHNEQF

V gene: TRBV20-1
J gene: TRBJ2-7
clone size: NA
CDR3 length: 9
CDR3 protein: SARDGDEQY

V gene: TRBV5-4
J gene: TRBJ1-3
clone size: NA
CDR3 length: 11
CDR3 protein: ASSIRQGNTIY

V gene: TRBV27
J gene: TRBJ2-1
clone size: NA
CDR3 length: 13
CDR3 protein: ASSLLQDGDNEQF

V gene: TRBV6-1
J gene: TRBJ2-7
clone size: NA
CDR3 length: 13
CDR3 protein: ASSEEASGSYEQY

V gene: TRBV3-1/TRBV3-2
J gene: TRBJ1-3
clone size: NA
CDR3 length: 13
CDR3 protein: ASSQDGVTGNTIY

V gene: TRBV4-1
J gene: TRBJ2-1
clone size: few
CDR3 length: 13
CDR3 protein: ASSQGEDSYNEQF

V gene: TRBV4-1
J gene: TRBJ2-7
clone size: NA
CDR3 length: 14
CDR3 protein: ASSQDGLAAYYEQY

V gene: TRBV28
J gene: TRBJ1-1
clone size: NA
CDR3 length: 14
CDR3 protein: ASSPWAASMNTEAF

V gene: TRBV4-2
J gene: TRBJ2-2
clone size: NA
CDR3 length: 15
CDR3 protein: ASSQEGLAGVVGELF

V gene: TRBV2
J gene: TRBJ1-5
clone size: NA
CDR3 length: 13
CDR3 protein: ASSAETGLSQPQH

V gene: TRBV11-3
J gene: TRBJ2-1
clone size: NA
CDR3 length: 13
CDR3 protein: ASSLADRAHGEQF

V gene: TRBV4-2
J gene: TRBJ1-5
clone size: NA
CDR3 length: 12
CDR3 protein: ASSHLQVGQPQH

V gene: TRBV18
J gene: TRBJ1-1
clone size: NA
CDR3 length: 14
CDR3 protein: ASSPGVGAGGTEAF

V gene: TRBV19
J gene: TRBJ2-7
clone size: NA
CDR3 length: 17
CDR3 protein: ASSPHIASGGAAGREQY

V gene: TRBV7-9
J gene: TRBJ2-7
clone size: few
CDR3 length: 11
CDR3 protein: ASSLAQGSEQY

V gene: TRBV24-1
J gene: TRBJ2-1
clone size: once
CDR3 length: 16
CDR3 protein: ATSDLRRTGGLRNEQF

V gene: TRBV6-2/TRBV6-3
J gene: TRBJ1-5
clone size: NA
CDR3 length: 15
CDR3 protein: ASSYSNRGNSNQPQH

V gene: TRBV19
J gene: TRBJ1-4
clone size: NA
CDR3 length: 10
CDR3 protein: ASLQAPEKLF

V gene: TRBV19
J gene: TRBJ2-1
clone size: NA
CDR3 length: 13
CDR3 protein: ASSSRDYVLGEQF

V gene: TRBV27
J gene: TRBJ1-5
clone size: NA
CDR3 length: 12
CDR3 protein: ASSYTGGHQPQH

V gene: TRBV7-9
J gene: TRBJ2-5
clone size: once
CDR3 length: 11
CDR3 protein: ASSPESQETQY

V gene: TRBV30
J gene: TRBJ2-1
clone size: NA
CDR3 length: 12
CDR3 protein: AWSRTSGGYEQF

V gene: TRBV27
J gene: TRBJ1-1
clone size: NA
CDR3 length: 14
CDR3 protein: ASSLSPGGFRAEAF

V gene: TRBV20-1
J gene: TRBJ2-2
clone size: NA
CDR3 length: 12
CDR3 protein: SASRDYNAGELF

V gene: TRBV2
J gene: TRBJ1-2
clone size: NA
CDR3 length: 12
CDR3 protein: ASSEISGTHGYT

V gene: TRBV3-1/TRBV3-2
J gene: TRBJ2-7
clone size: NA
CDR3 length: 10
CDR3 protein: ASSQLHGEQY

V gene: TRBV28
J gene: TRBJ1-1
clone size: NA
CDR3 length: 13
CDR3 protein: ASSVRRGGDTEAF

V gene: TRBV28
J gene: TRBJ2-1
clone size: NA
CDR3 length: 14
CDR3 protein: ASSIPLQGRGNEQF

V gene: TRBV29-1
J gene: TRBJ2-7
clone size: NA
CDR3 length: 11
CDR3 protein: SVAPGRGYEQY

V gene: TRBV11-1
J gene: TRBJ2-2
clone size: NA
CDR3 length: 14
CDR3 protein: ASSLARRLATGELF

V gene: TRBV4-1
J gene: TRBJ2-1
clone size: few
CDR3 length: 14
CDR3 protein: ASSQDRTGPYNEQF

V gene: TRBV6-5
J gene: TRBJ1-1
clone size: NA
CDR3 length: 14
CDR3 protein: ASSYGAGSLHTEAF

V gene: TRBV6-4
J gene: TRBJ2-5
clone size: NA
CDR3 length: 11
CDR3 protein: ASSAVGGETQY

V gene: TRBV27
J gene: TRBJ2-3
clone size: NA
CDR3 length: 14
CDR3 protein: ASSTIAGGPSDTQY

V gene: TRBV19
J gene: TRBJ2-7
clone size: NA
CDR3 length: 11
CDR3 protein: ASSIGTGDEQY

V gene: TRBV11-3
J gene: TRBJ1-1
clone size: NA
CDR3 length: 12
CDR3 protein: ASSPHGQNTEAF

V gene: TRBV28
J gene: TRBJ1-1
clone size: NA
CDR3 length: 13
CDR3 protein: ASSLLDRALTEAF

V gene: TRBV28
J gene: TRBJ2-3
clone size: once
CDR3 length: 14
CDR3 protein: ASSSLAVLGTDTQY

V gene: TRBV7-3
J gene: TRBJ2-7
clone size: NA
CDR3 length: 15
CDR3 protein: ASSLTGTSGLPYEQY

V gene: TRBV5-1
J gene: TRBJ2-7
clone size: NA
CDR3 length: 12
CDR3 protein: ASSLTVRDYEQY

V gene: TRBV27
J gene: TRBJ2-1
clone size: NA
CDR3 length: 14
CDR3 protein: ASRVAAELSYNEQF

V gene: TRBV4-1
J gene: TRBJ1-3
clone size: NA
CDR3 length: 12
CDR3 protein: ASSLRDSGNTIY

V gene: TRBV7-9
J gene: TRBJ2-1
clone size: NA
CDR3 length: 14
CDR3 protein: ASSPPGLAGGNEQF

V gene: TRBV9
J gene: TRBJ1-1
clone size: NA
CDR3 length: 14
CDR3 protein: ASSVVGTSLNTEAF